A few counts support the clone carrying this T cell receptor (beta chain). The CDR3 totals 13 residues. Trimming shortened V by 2 bases and J by 8 bases, and 12 bases separated the two germline ends. The germline V gene has CDR1 MNHEY and CDR2 SVGEGT. Time point described: persistent/refractory GD, antithyroid drugs over 5 years with positive TRAb. RNA isolated from PBMCs was used to make the TCR library. This record belongs to a study of regulatory T cells in long-lasting Graves disease. Study in general: To qualify as persistent, Graves' disease required over 5 years of antithyroid drugs with positive TSH receptor antibodies.

Sequencing libraries for TCR beta were prepared with iRepertoire HTBI primers and Arm-PCR of CDR3 regions. MiXCR, applied by TCRdb to the multiplex PCR reads, yields one record per CDR3 protein. The sample holds about 400,000 distinct CDR3 sequences, roughly 20% seen once. The rearrangement joins TRBV6-2 or TRBV6-3 to TRBJ1-2, with D hard to call. The clonotype comes from a female donor with Graves disease. The source was peripheral blood mononuclear cells (PBMCs), collected when the disease was refractory, from a patient treated with antithyroid drugs. CDR3 nucleotides: TGTGCCAGCAGTTACGTGCCCAACGGGGGCTACACCTTC. Translating gives CASSYVPNGGYTF.